A few counts support the clone carrying this T cell receptor (delta chain). This sequence is one base from a far larger clone and is likely a read error. The CDR3 has 14 amino acids. CDR1 and CDR2 (germline): GEAIGNYY, EKD. This entry is derived from a study of gammadelta T cells in human blood. TCRdb called clones anew from the RT-PCR reads with CATT. The sample shows approximately 300 delta-chain clones, roughly 19% of them seen only once. The sequenced sample was Vgamma9Vdelta2 gamma-delta T cells from fetal blood. The source of this sequence is a human fetus. The gene calls are TRDV2 and TRDJ2; 10 bases match TRDD3. The DNA for the CDR3 is TGTGCCTGGGACATACTGGGGGATACAGCACAACTCTTCTTT. It yields the protein CAWDILGDTAQLFF.